Below, 13 T cell receptor beta chains from the same sample are listed, as sequenced in a study of molecular identifiers for immune sequencing clone quantification. MiXCR, applied by TCRdb to the PCR reads, yields one record per CDR3 protein. The sample yields over 600,000 distinct CDR3 sequences, about 20% seen once. Source material: naive CD8+ T cells from blood, with Jurkat cell RNA spiked in. Subset: FACS-sorted CD8+CD4-CCR7+CD45RA+ naive T cells. These TCRs come from a human donor in good health. Some libraries in this study had Jurkat cell RNA spiked in.

A remark on this clonotype: Here the CDR3 omits its conserved ending phenylalanine or tryptophan, so a read error is the likely source. This chain joins TRBV5-6 and TRBJ2-7, with a weak D call TRBD2 (6 bases). Trimming removed 4 bases at V and 2 bases at J, with 13 bases between. CDR3 length equals 14 residues. CDR1 and CDR2 from the germline V gene are SGHDT and YYEEEE. The CDR3 DNA reads as TGTGCCAGCAGCCCGGGACTGGGAACCTACGAGCAGTACTAC. Translated, it gives CASSPGLGTYEQYY.

The sample holds many counts of this clonotype. V is TRBV19 and J is TRBJ2-6, with TRBD2 as a possible D gene (5 bases). V lost 6 bases to trimming and J lost 0 bases, with 9 bases between them. From germline, CDR1 is LNHDA and CDR2 SQIVND (reference sequence). This CDR3 has 15 amino acids. The CDR3 protein is CASRPTNSGANVLTF. DNA of the CDR3: TGTGCCAGTAGGCCGACTAACTCTGGGGCCAACGTCCTGACTTTC.

The chain joins TRBV9 to TRBJ2-1; 7 bases are a match to TRBD2. The germline V gene has CDR1 SGDLS and CDR2 YYNGEE. The CDR3 is made up of 14 amino acids. Trimming took 0 bases from V and 8 from J; bases not matched to a gene: 5. The CDR3 region is CASSVEGGLDEQFF. The CDR3 DNA reads as TGTGCCAGCAGCGTAGAGGGAGGGTTAGATGAGCAGTTCTTC.

This clonotype was counted at least ten times. V gene TRBV5-1 combines with J gene TRBJ1-1, with 9 bases that match TRBD1. This CDR3 comprises 12 residues. V gave up 3 bases and J gave up 10 bases; unmatched junction bases: 4. Germline V lookup: CDR1 SGHRS, CDR2 YFSETQ. For the CDR3, the DNA is TGCGCCAGCAGCTGGACAGGGGATTCAGCTTTCTTT. It yields the protein CASSWTGDSAFF.

The chain combines TRBV10-3 with TRBJ2-7; 7 bases are shared with TRBD1. Germline trimming cut 0 bases from V and 2 bases from J; bases unmatched to any gene: 7. Germline values: CDR1 ENHRY, CDR2 SYGVKD. This CDR3 is 16 amino acids long. In nucleotides, the CDR3 is TGTGCCATCAGTGAGTCGTTCGGGACAGATACCTACGAGCAGTACTTC. Translated: CAISESFGTDTYEQYF.

This clonotype showed up many times. The chain employs TRBV7-9 and TRBJ2-7; 9 bases align to TRBD1. Germline values: CDR1 SEHNR, CDR2 FQNEAQ (reference sequence). CDR3 size: 16 residues. Trimming took 1 base from V and 6 from J; bases not matched to a gene: 10. CDR3 residues: CASSLGRGTGPIEQYF. CDR3 DNA sequence: TGTGCCAGCAGCTTAGGCCGAGGGACAGGGCCCATCGAGCAGTACTTC.

This clonotype turned up a few times. V usage is TRBV19 and J usage is TRBJ1-5, with unresolved D. There are 14 residues in the CDR3. Trimming removed 7 bases at V and 1 base at J, with 11 bases between. From germline, CDR1 is LNHDA and CDR2 SQIVND (reference sequence). DNA of the CDR3: TGTGCCAGTACAGCCCTTAGGAGCAATCAGCCCCAGCATTTT. Residues: CASTALRSNQPQHF.

The sample holds a few counts of this clonotype. V gene TRBV24-1 combines with J gene TRBJ2-1; possible D gene TRBD2, 6 bases. V was cut by 4 bases and J by 12 bases, with 24 bases left in between. The CDR3 length is 16 residues. The germline V gene encodes CDR1 KGHDR and CDR2 SFDVKD. CDR3 sequence: CATSDEGPEGGEGQFF. In DNA form, the CDR3 reads TGTGCCACCAGTGACGAAGGGCCCGAAGGAGGGGAAGGGCAGTTCTTC.

Many counts were recorded for this clonotype. The chain carries TRBV5-1 and TRBJ1-2; no clear D. The CDR3 covers 14 residues. Deletions cut 2 bases from V and 0 bases from J, with 8 bases between. Germline CDR1 and CDR2: SGHRS and YFSETQ. CDR3 bases: TGCGCCAGCAGCTTTTACGGGGCTAACTATGGCTACACCTTC. Protein sequence: CASSFYGANYGYTF.

The table lists this clonotype with many counts. The chain links TRBV19 to TRBJ2-7; 8 bases line up with TRBD2. CDR1 LNHDA and CDR2 SQIVND come from the germline V gene (reference sequence). This CDR3 comprises 15 residues. With 3 bases clipped from V and 2 bases from J, the junction kept 6 bases outside the gene matches. The CDR3 loop is CASSMFGGGTYEQYF. The CDR3 region has the DNA TGTGCCAGTAGTATGTTCGGCGGGGGGACCTACGAGCAGTACTTC.

This clonotype showed up many times. The chain combines TRBV5-1 with TRBJ2-7; TRBD1 matches at 9 bases. Germline-derived CDR1 and CDR2 are SGHRS and YFSETQ. V dropped 4 bases and J dropped 5; count of bases not matched to a gene: 10. The CDR3 covers 15 residues. CDR3 coding DNA: TGCGCCAGCAGCCCAGACCGACAGGGGGGCCACGAGCAGTACTTC. Amino acid sequence: CASSPDRQGGHEQYF.

V is TRBV7-9 and J is TRBJ2-1; D uncertain. The CDR3 contains 12 residues. The germline V and J ends were trimmed by 1 base and 9 bases, with 7 bases remaining between them. Germline V gene data show CDR1 as SEHNR and CDR2 as FQNEAQ (reference sequence). CDR3 bases: TGTGCCAGCAGCTTAGATAGTGTTGAGCAGTTCTTC. Protein: CASSLDSVEQFF.

This chain links TRBV6-2 or TRBV6-3 with TRBJ2-1; D is ambiguous. Germline assignment: CDR1 MNHEY and CDR2 SVGEGT. This CDR3 spans 13 amino acids. V dropped 4 bases and J dropped 5 bases, with 9 bases sitting between them. The CDR3, as DNA: TGTGCCAGCAGTTTTGGATTCAACAATGAGCAGTTCTTC. Its protein is CASSFGFNNEQFF.